Given below is one T cell receptor beta chain in context. Its binding antigen is unknown. There are no base qualities to consult, and no much larger clone falls within one base. This entry is derived from a study of blood T cell repertoires in COVID-19 (dated by TCRdb to the early 2020s). Background for the entire study: Recovered participants in ImmuneRACE Cohort 3 were defined by two consecutive negative NP/OP PCR tests, clearance by a healthcare professional, or resolution of symptoms. Collaborator samples came from the United States, Italy and Spain and covered acute and convalescent phases of COVID-19. The material from the prospective study consisted of cDNA or gDNA derived from T cells, B-cell-depleted T cells, or PBMCs. Deeply sampled blood TCRbeta repertoires from subjects exposed to, actively infected with, or recovered from COVID-19 were included in the dataset. A freely available public database, intended as a resource for researchers studying the immune response to SARS-CoV-2, is where the repertoires were released. Samples were obtained from the ongoing ImmuneRACE study (first 160 participants) and from over 1,000 subjects provided by 6 global collaborators. The sample metadata nearly always contained a de-identified subject ID, COVID-19 status, age in years and sex. Where available, HLA class I and class II types were obtained from metadata supplied by the sample provider rather than from assay-based typing. Study-level results and caveats: Clinical and demographic metadata were provided uncurated, with the amount varying by source and participant.

Including the terminal cysteine and phenylalanine, the CDR3 comprises 14 residues. Only the CDR3 region is kept as DNA, spanning 42 bases read in frame from base 1. Relative to germline, V is 2 bases shorter and J is 1 base shorter, with 5 bases between their ends. Based on the germline V gene (reference sequence), the CDR1 and CDR2 sequences are LNHDA and SQIVND. TCRbeta CDR3 regions were amplified from genomic DNA using the immunoSEQ Assay, a bias-controlled multiplex PCR. The original pipeline was this. The number of nucleated cells in each sample was estimated from the amplification of reference gene primers within the assay. To quantify the absolute abundance of each unique TCRbeta CDR3 rearrangement, sequence reads were collapsed and filtered. Productive Simpson clonality was computed per sample as the square root of Simpson's diversity index over productive rearrangements. TCRdb mirrors the immuneACCESS table, restricted to in-frame sequences. Some clones are absent from its copies; in checked studies, under half trace to an unresolved V gene, and the reason for the others is unknown. Clone size and the V and J calls come from that table; the DNA yielded D and trimming. A total of roughly 210,000 clones appear in this sample, over 75% of them only once. The ten largest account for 7.2% of the sample.

Participants in the prospective study were aged roughly 18 to 89 years, lived in 20 to 25 United States geographic areas, and enrolled through a virtual design. Cohort assignment in the prospective study relied on participant-reported clinical history from a screening survey and a study questionnaire. In the prospective study, whole blood, serum and a nasopharyngeal or oropharyngeal swab were collected from each participant by mobile phlebotomists. Participants in the prospective study had the option to provide additional blood draws and questionnaires over a 2-month period. Blood samples from the prospective study were shipped frozen or at room temperature prior to DNA extraction.

The sequence joins TRBV19 to TRBJ2-2; no D gene can be assigned with confidence. This sequence originates from a man aged 30-40 years in a cohort exposed to, infected with or recovered from COVID-19 (not recorded which). Sequencing was done on a sample of PBMCs or T cells enriched from blood (not recorded which). The DNA sequence is TGTGCCAGTAGTATATCGTGGAACACCGGGGAGCTGTTTTTT. Its coded protein is CASSISWNTGELFF.